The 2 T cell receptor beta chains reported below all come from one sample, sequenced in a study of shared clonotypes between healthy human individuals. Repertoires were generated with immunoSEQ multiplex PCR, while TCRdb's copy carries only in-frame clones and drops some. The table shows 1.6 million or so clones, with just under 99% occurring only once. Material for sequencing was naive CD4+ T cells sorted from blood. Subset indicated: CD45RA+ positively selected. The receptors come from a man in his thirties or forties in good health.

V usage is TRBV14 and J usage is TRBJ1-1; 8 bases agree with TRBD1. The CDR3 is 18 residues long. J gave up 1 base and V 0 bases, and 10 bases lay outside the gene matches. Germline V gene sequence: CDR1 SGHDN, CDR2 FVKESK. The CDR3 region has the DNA TGTGCCAGCAGCCAAGAAACCAGGGGGCGCGTGAAGAACACTGAAGCTTTCTTT. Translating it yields CASSQETRGRVKNTEAFF.

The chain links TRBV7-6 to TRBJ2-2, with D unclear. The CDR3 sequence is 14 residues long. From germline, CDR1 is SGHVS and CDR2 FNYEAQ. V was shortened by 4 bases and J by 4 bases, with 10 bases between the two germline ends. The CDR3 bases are TGTGCCAGCAGCTCCCAACCTGTCACCGGGGAGCTGTTTTTT. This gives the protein CASSSQPVTGELFF.